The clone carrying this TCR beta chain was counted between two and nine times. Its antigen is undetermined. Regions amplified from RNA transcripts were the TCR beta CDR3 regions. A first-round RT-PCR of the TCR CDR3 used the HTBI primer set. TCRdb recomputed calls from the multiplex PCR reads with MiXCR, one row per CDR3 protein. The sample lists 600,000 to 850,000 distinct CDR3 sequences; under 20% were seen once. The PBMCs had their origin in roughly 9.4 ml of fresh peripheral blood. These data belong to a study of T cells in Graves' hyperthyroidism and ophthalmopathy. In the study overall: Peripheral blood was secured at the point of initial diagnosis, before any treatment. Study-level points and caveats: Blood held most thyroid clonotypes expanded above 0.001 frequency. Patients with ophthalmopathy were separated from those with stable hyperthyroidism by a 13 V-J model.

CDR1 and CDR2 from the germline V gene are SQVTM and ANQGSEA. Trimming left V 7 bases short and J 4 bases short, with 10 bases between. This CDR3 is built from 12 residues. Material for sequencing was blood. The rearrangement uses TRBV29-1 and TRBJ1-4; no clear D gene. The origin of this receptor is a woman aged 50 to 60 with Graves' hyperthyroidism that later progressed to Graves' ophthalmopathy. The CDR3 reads CSGSGGNEKLFF. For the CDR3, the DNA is TGCAGCGGGTCCGGAGGTAATGAAAAACTGTTTTTT.